The next 13 T cell receptor beta chains were all read from a single sample in a study of blood T cell repertoires in COVID-19. Produced via immunoSEQ multiplex PCR; TCRdb's table is partial and in-frame only. The sample records 150,000 to 200,000 clones, 70% to 90% being singletons. Sequenced material: PBMCs or T cells enriched from blood (not recorded which). These receptors all come from a woman aged 40 to 50 in a cohort exposed to, infected with or recovered from COVID-19 (not recorded which).

This sequence joins TRBV11-2 and TRBJ2-7, with TRBD1 matching over 8 bases. The V segment lost 3 bases and the J segment 5 bases; nucleotides outside the gene matches: 6. The CDR3 covers 14 residues. Germline lookup yields CDR1 SGHAT and CDR2 FQNNGV. In nucleotides, the CDR3 is TGTGCCAGCAGCTTCTCCCAGGGGGCCCACGAGCAGTACTTC. This encodes CASSFSQGAHEQYF.

The rearrangement joins TRBV7-9 to TRBJ1-6; 8 positions match TRBD1. The CDR3 length is 14 residues. Germline assignment: CDR1 SEHNR and CDR2 FQNEAQ (reference sequence). J was trimmed by 8 bases and V by 4 bases; bases with no gene match: 4. The CDR3 DNA reads TGTGCCAGCAGCTCCCGGACAGGGTATTCACCCCTCCACTTT. Protein: CASSSRTGYSPLHF.

The V and J genes are TRBV7-9 and TRBJ1-1, with D perhaps matching TRBD1 (5 bases). Trimming removed 1 base from V and 0 bases from J, with 12 bases in between. CDR3 length: 16 amino acids. The germline gives CDR1 SEHNR, CDR2 FQNEAQ (reference sequence). The CDR3 sequence: CASSLGQGRLNTEAFF. CDR3 DNA sequence: TGTGCCAGCAGCTTAGGGCAGGGCCGACTGAACACTGAAGCTTTCTTT.

This chain joins TRBV7-2 and TRBJ2-2; 8 bases map to TRBD2. Trimming at V came to 3 bases and at J to 4 bases, leaving 10 bases not matched to a gene. The CDR3 is 17 amino acids. The germline CDR1 and CDR2 sequences are SGHTA and FQGNSA. The CDR3 DNA reads TGTGCCAGCAGCTTCAGCGCCGGGGGGGGAATCACCGGGGAGCTGTTTTTT. Amino acids: CASSFSAGGGITGELFF.

This sequence joins TRBV13 and TRBJ2-7, with 7 bases matching TRBD1. Germline trimming cut 5 bases from V and 3 bases from J; bases unmatched to any gene: 4. The CDR3 has 13 amino acids. Per the germline V gene, CDR1 is PRHDT and CDR2 is FYEKMQ (reference sequence). Written as DNA, the CDR3 is TGTGCCAGCAGCCGGGACAGCAACTACGAGCAGTACTTC. Translating gives CASSRDSNYEQYF.

The rearrangement joins TRBV14 to TRBJ1-1; D may be TRBD1 (6 bases). CDR1 and CDR2 (germline): SGHDN, FVKESK. This CDR3 comprises 15 residues. Between the trimmed V and J ends, which lost 1 base and 5 bases, there was a span of 14 bases. DNA of the CDR3: TGTGCCAGCAGCCAAGGTTGGGGGCAAGATACTGAAGCTTTCTTT. Encoded protein: CASSQGWGQDTEAFF.

The chain recombines TRBV5-1 with TRBJ2-2; D perhaps matches TRBD1 (5 bases). Germline assignment: CDR1 SGHRS and CDR2 YFSETQ. The CDR3 length is 15 residues. Trimming removed 4 bases from V and 3 bases from J, with 13 bases in between. The CDR3 loop reads CASSPGLRDTGELFF. CDR3 in DNA: TGCGCCAGCAGCCCGGGCCTCAGGGACACCGGGGAGCTGTTTTTT.

The V and J genes are TRBV3-1 (or the pseudogene TRBV3-2) and TRBJ1-2; D gene uncertain. Trimming removed 3 bases at V and 5 bases at J, with 10 bases between. CDR3 length: 13 residues. CDR1 is LGHDT and CDR2 is YNNKEL in the germline V gene (reference sequence). The CDR3 nucleotides are TGTGCCAGCAGCCAGGAAAGACATTATGGCTACACCTTC. Translation: CASSQERHYGYTF.

The chain is built from TRBV4-1 and TRBJ2-7; 10 bases match TRBD2. V trimming: 4 bases; J trimming: 3 bases; junction bases outside the gene matches: 6. The length of the CDR3 is 15 residues. The germline V gene has CDR1 MGHRA and CDR2 YSYEKL. This CDR3 is CASSLKAGGVYEQYF. CDR3 bases: TGCGCCAGCAGCCTAAAAGCGGGGGGGGTCTACGAGCAGTACTTC.

V and J are TRBV6-6 and TRBJ1-2; 7 nucleotides match TRBD1. V shed 0 bases, J shed 2 bases, and the junction held 6 bases outside the gene matches. This CDR3 comprises 16 residues. The germline CDR1 and CDR2 sequences are MNHNY and SVGAGI (reference sequence). The CDR3 sequence is CASSYSKGAFNYGYTF. The CDR3 DNA follows: TGTGCCAGCAGTTACTCTAAGGGGGCTTTCAACTATGGCTACACCTTC.

V gene TRBV4-2 combines with J gene TRBJ2-2, with 9 nucleotides matching TRBD2. This CDR3 is 16 amino acids long. From germline, CDR1 is LGHNA and CDR2 YNFKEQ. V shed 4 bases, J shed 5 bases, and the junction held 8 bases outside the gene matches. The CDR3 reads CASSPRLAERTGELFF. The CDR3 DNA is TGTGCCAGCAGCCCCAGACTAGCGGAGAGGACCGGGGAGCTGTTTTTT.

The rearrangement uses TRBV24-1 and TRBJ2-5; 11 nucleotides match TRBD2. This CDR3 spans 18 amino acids. V was clipped by 1 base and J by 5 bases; unmatched bases: 11. The germline gives CDR1 KGHDR, CDR2 SFDVKD. CDR3 sequence reads: CATSDFPLSGRALETQYF. The CDR3 DNA reads as TGTGCCACCAGTGATTTCCCCCTTAGCGGGAGGGCCTTGGAGACCCAGTACTTC.

J is TRBJ1-2 and V is TRBV7-2; maybe TRBD1 (5 bases). The CDR3 length is 12 residues. Trimming cost V 5 bases and J 3 bases, with 7 bases left between them. The germline V gene encodes CDR1 SGHTA and CDR2 FQGNSA. The DNA of the CDR3 is TGTGCCAGCAGCCAAGGGGACTATGGCTACACCTTC. This gives the protein CASSQGDYGYTF.